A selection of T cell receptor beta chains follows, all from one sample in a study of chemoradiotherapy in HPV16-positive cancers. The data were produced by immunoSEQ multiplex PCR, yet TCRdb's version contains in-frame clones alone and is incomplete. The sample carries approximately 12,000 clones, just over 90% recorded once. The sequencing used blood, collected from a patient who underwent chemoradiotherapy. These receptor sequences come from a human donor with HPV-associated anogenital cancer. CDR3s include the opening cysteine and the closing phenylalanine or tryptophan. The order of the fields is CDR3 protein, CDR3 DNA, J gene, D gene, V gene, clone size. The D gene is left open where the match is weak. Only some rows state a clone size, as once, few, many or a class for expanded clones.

cdr3_aa: CASSLVGGGNEKLFF; cdr3_nt: TGTGCCAGCAGCTTGGTCGGGGGTGGGAATGAAAAACTGTTTTTT; j_call: TRBJ1-4; d_call: -; v_call: TRBV5-6; clone_size: -
cdr3_aa: CASSAGTTYEQYF; cdr3_nt: TGTGCCAGCTCTGCCGGGACAACCTACGAGCAGTACTTC; j_call: TRBJ2-7; d_call: -; v_call: TRBV18; clone_size: -
cdr3_aa: CASSIWPVGNSYEQYF; cdr3_nt: TGTGCCAGTAGTATATGGCCAGTAGGCAATTCCTACGAGCAGTACTTC; j_call: TRBJ2-7; d_call: -; v_call: TRBV19; clone_size: -
cdr3_aa: CASGLGTGNSYEQYF; cdr3_nt: TGTGCTAGTGGTTTGGGGACAGGGAATTCCTACGAGCAGTACTTC; j_call: TRBJ2-7; d_call: TRBD1; v_call: TRBV12-5; clone_size: -
cdr3_aa: CASSPLPPGDDSNQPQHF; cdr3_nt: TGTGCCAGCTCACCACTTCCCCCGGGGGACGATAGCAATCAGCCCCAGCATTTT; j_call: TRBJ1-5; d_call: -; v_call: TRBV18; clone_size: -
cdr3_aa: CASSLVGDHEQYF; cdr3_nt: TGTGCCAGCAGCTTAGTAGGGGACCACGAGCAGTACTTC; j_call: TRBJ2-7; d_call: -; v_call: TRBV7-9; clone_size: -
cdr3_aa: CASSLGDSGNTIYF; cdr3_nt: TGCGCCAGCAGCTTAGGGGATTCTGGAAACACCATATATTTT; j_call: TRBJ1-3; d_call: -; v_call: TRBV5-1; clone_size: -
cdr3_aa: CAAGLAGGFEQFF; cdr3_nt: TGTGCCGCCGGACTAGCGGGGGGTTTTGAGCAGTTCTTC; j_call: TRBJ2-1; d_call: TRBD2; v_call: TRBV25-1; clone_size: -
cdr3_aa: CASSYGDPIGNEQFF; cdr3_nt: TGTGCCAGCAGTTACGGGGACCCGATTGGGAATGAGCAGTTCTTC; j_call: TRBJ2-1; d_call: -; v_call: TRBV11-2; clone_size: -
cdr3_aa: CASRELDPNEQYF; cdr3_nt: TGTGCCAGCAGGGAACTAGATCCGAACGAGCAGTACTTC; j_call: TRBJ2-7; d_call: -; v_call: TRBV6-1; clone_size: -
cdr3_aa: CASSMGPGFPNSPLHF; cdr3_nt: TGTGCCAGTAGTATGGGGCCCGGATTTCCTAATTCACCCCTCCACTTT; j_call: TRBJ1-6; d_call: -; v_call: TRBV19; clone_size: -
cdr3_aa: CASYLTGWDTEAFF; cdr3_nt: TGTGCCAGCTACCTCACAGGGTGGGACACTGAAGCTTTCTTT; j_call: TRBJ1-1; d_call: -; v_call: TRBV6-5; clone_size: -
cdr3_aa: CASSQEFRVQGAGEAFF; cdr3_nt: TGCGCCAGCAGCCAAGAGTTCAGGGTGCAGGGGGCTGGTGAAGCTTTCTTT; j_call: TRBJ1-1; d_call: TRBD1; v_call: TRBV4-1; clone_size: few